This T cell receptor (beta chain) was recorded in a study of cytomegalovirus exposure and HLA in healthy donors. V lost 8 bases to trimming and J lost 6 bases, with 10 bases between them. There are 11 residues in the CDR3. Germline CDR1 and CDR2: SNHLY and FYNNEI. Researchers ran the PCR with 60 Vbeta and 13 Jbeta primers. Produced via immunoSEQ multiplex PCR; TCRdb's table is partial and in-frame only. Altogether roughly 200,000 clones are present, roughly 9.4% being singletons, with the ten largest covering 1% to 1.5%. Findings and limits, study-wide: Links to common viral pathogens appeared, in a later analysis, for several of the most significant clusters. As a later analysis revealed, the rate of TCR association differed by HLA locus, with DRB1 most and HLA-C fewest.

There are a few counts of this clone. The antigen is not known. This sequence was found in a woman between 25 and 40 years old in good health and CMV-seropositive. V and J are TRBV2 and TRBJ1-1; possibly TRBD1 for D (6 bases). What was sequenced was PBMCs. In DNA form, the CDR3 reads TGTGCCAGCGGACGGACAGCTGAAGCTTTCTTT. Protein: CASGRTAEAFF.